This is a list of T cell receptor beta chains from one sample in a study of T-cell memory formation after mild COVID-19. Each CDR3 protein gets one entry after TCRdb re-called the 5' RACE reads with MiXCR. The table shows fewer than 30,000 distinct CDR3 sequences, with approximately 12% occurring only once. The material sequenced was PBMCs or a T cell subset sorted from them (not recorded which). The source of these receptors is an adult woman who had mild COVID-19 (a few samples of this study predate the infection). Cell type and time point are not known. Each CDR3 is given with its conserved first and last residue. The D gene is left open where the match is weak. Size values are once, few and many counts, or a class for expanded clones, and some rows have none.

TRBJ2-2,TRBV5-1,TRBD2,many,CASSPIWEGTGELFF,TGCGCCAGCAGCCCGATTTGGGAGGGCACCGGGGAGCTGTTTTTT
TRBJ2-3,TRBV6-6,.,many,CASGLADTQYF,TGTGCCAGCGGTCTCGCAGATACGCAGTATTTT
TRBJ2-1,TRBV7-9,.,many,CASSFIRDAHNEQFF,TGTGCCAGCAGCTTCATCCGGGACGCGCACAATGAGCAGTTCTTC
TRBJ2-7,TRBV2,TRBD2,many,CASREPPAGDSYEQYF,TGTGCCAGCAGGGAACCCCCAGCGGGGGACTCCTACGAGCAGTACTTC
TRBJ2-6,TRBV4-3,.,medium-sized,CASSKQRGSGANVLTF,TGCGCCAGCAGCAAGCAACGGGGCTCTGGGGCCAACGTCCTGACTTTC
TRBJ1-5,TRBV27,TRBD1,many,CASSWTGGSLVVNQPQHF,TGTGCCAGCAGCTGGACAGGGGGCTCCCTAGTAGTTAATCAGCCCCAGCATTTT
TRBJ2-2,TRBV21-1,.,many,CASSKARKGTDSNTGELFF,TGTGCCAGCAGCAAAGCAAGGAAAGGGACAGACTCGAACACCGGGGAGCTGTTTTTT
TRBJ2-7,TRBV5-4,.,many,CASRAAQGTYEQYF,TGTGCCAGCAGGGCTGCTCAGGGCACCTACGAGCAGTACTTC
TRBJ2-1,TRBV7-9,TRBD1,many,CASSLAGTGDVF,TGTGCCAGCAGCTTAGCTGGTACAGGGGACGTCTTC
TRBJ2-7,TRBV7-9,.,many,CASSLNRSPYEQYF,TGTGCCAGCAGCCTCAACAGGAGCCCCTACGAGCAGTACTTC
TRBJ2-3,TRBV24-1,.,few,CATSASVRGSSTDTQYF,TGTGCCACCAGTGCTTCGGTACGAGGGTCTAGCACAGATACGCAGTATTTT
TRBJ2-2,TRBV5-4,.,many,CASSLVGGNTGELFF,TGTGCCAGCAGCTTGGTAGGGGGGAACACCGGGGAGCTGTTTTTT
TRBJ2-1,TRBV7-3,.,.,CASSNRDGDEQFF,TGTGCCAGCAGCAACAGGGATGGAGATGAGCAGTTCTTC